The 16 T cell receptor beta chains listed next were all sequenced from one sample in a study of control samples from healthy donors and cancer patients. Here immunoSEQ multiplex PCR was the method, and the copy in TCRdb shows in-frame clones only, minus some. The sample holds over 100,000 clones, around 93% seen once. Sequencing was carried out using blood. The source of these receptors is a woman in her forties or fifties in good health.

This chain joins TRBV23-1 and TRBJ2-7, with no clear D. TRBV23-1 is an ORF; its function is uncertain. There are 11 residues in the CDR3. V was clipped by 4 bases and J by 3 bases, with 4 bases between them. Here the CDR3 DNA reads TGCGCCAGCAGTCGTGTCTACGAGCAGTACTTC. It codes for CASSRVYEQYF.

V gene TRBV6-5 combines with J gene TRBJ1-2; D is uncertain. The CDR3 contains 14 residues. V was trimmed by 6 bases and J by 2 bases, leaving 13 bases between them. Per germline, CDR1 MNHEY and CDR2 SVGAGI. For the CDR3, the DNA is TGTGCCAGCAGGTTACTCGACGGAAACTATGGCTACACCTTC. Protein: CASRLLDGNYGYTF.

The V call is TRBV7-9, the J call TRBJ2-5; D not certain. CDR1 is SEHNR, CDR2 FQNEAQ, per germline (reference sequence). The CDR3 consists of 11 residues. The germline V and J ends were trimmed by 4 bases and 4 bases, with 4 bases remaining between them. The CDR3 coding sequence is TGTGCCAGCAGCTCGCGAGAGACCCAGTACTTC. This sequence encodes CASSSRETQYF.

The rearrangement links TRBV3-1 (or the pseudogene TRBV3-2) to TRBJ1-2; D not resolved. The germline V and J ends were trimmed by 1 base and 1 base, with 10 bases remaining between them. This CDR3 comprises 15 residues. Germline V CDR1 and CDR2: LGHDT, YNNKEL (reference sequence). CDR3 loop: CASSQVSALNYGYTF. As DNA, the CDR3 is TGTGCCAGCAGCCAAGTTTCGGCCCTTAACTATGGCTACACCTTC.

The CDR3 here is CASSILGNQPQHF. The CDR3 nucleotides read TGTGCCAGTAGTATTTTGGGCAATCAGCCCCAGCATTTT. This rearrangement joins TRBV19 to TRBJ1-5, with D unclear. Germline values: CDR1 LNHDA, CDR2 SQIVND (reference sequence). The CDR3 covers 13 residues. Trimming removed 3 bases at V and 2 bases at J, with 5 bases between.

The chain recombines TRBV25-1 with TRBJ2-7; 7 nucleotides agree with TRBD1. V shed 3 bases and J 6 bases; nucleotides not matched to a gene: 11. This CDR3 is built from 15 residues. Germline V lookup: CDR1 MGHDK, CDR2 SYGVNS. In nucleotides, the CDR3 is TGTGCCAGCAGTGACCCTGAGGGGGCGGAGTCCGAGCAGTACTTC. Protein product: CASSDPEGAESEQYF.

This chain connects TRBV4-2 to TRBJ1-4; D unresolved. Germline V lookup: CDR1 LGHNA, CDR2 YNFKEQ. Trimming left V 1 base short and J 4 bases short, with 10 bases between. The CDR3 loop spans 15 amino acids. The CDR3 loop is CASSQVGQVNEKLFF. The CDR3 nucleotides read TGTGCCAGCAGCCAAGTCGGGCAGGTTAATGAAAAACTGTTTTTT.

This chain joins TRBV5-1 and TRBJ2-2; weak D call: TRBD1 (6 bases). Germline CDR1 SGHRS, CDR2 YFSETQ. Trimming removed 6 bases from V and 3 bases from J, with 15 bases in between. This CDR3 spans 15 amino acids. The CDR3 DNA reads TGCGCCAGCAATCAGGGGACATTGGACACCGGGGAGCTGTTTTTT. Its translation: CASNQGTLDTGELFF.

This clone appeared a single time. The CDR3 coding sequence is TGTGCCAGAATCACAGCGGGAGGTGGGGACTACGAGCAGTACTTC. Encoded protein: CARITAGGGDYEQYF. This rearrangement joins TRBV15 to TRBJ2-7; 9 nucleotides align to TRBD2. V lost 10 bases and J lost 3; bases outside the gene matches: 13. CDR1 is LNHNV, CDR2 YYDKDF, per germline (reference sequence). The CDR3 covers 15 residues.

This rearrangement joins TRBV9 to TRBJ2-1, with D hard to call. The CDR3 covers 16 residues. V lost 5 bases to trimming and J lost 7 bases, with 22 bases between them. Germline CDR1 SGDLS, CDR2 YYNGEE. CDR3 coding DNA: TGTGCCAGCAGTGGCTTGATGGGGTTTGGTGGGAATGAGCAGTTCTTC. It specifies CASSGLMGFGGNEQFF.

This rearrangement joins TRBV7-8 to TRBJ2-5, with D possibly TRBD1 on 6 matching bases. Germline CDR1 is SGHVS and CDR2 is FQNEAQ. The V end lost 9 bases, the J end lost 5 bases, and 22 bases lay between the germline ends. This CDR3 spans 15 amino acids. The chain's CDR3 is CASFFGAGVGETQYF. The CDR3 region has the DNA TGTGCCAGTTTCTTTGGCGCAGGGGTCGGGGAGACCCAGTACTTC.

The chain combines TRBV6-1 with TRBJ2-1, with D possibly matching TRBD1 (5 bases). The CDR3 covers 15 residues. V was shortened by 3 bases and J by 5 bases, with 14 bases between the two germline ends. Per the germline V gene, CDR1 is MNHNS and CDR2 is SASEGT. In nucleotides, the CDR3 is TGTGCCAGCAGTGACAATTTGGACATACACAATGAGCAGTTCTTC. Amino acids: CASSDNLDIHNEQFF.

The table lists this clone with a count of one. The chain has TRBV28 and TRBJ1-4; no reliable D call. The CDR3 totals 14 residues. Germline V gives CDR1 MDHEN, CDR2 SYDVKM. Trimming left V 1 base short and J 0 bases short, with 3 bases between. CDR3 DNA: TGTGCCAGCAGTTTATTGGCAACTAATGAAAAACTGTTTTTT. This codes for CASSLLATNEKLFF.

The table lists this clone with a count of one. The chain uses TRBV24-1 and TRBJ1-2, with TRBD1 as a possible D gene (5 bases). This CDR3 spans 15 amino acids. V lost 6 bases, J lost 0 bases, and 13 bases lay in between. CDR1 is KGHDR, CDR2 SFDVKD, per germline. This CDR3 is CATSWGGSSNYGYTF. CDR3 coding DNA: TGTGCCACCAGTTGGGGCGGATCCTCTAACTATGGCTACACCTTC.

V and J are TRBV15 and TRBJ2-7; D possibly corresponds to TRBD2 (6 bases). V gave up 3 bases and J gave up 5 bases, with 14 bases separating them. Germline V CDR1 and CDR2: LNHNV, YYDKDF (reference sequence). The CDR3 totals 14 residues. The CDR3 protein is CATSSGSRAHEQYF. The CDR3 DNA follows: TGTGCCACCAGCAGCGGGAGTAGGGCCCACGAGCAGTACTTC.

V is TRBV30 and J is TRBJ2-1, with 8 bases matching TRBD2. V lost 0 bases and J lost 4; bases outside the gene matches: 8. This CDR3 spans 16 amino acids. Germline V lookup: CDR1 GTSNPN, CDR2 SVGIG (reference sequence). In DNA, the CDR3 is TGTGCCTGGAGTGTACGTAGCGGGAACCTTTACAATGAGCAGTTCTTC. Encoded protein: CAWSVRSGNLYNEQFF.